The T cell receptor beta chain under discussion was sequenced for a study of Ad26.COV2.S vaccination and SARS-CoV-2 variants. Germline V CDR1 and CDR2: SGHDN, FVKESK. V lost 4 bases, J lost 1 base, and 13 bases lay in between. This CDR3 has 15 amino acids. Some clones are missing from TCRdb's copy, which holds only in-frame ones; the method was immunoSEQ multiplex PCR. The sample holds about 350,000 clones, about 91% seen once. This clonotype was obtained from a human donor who had recovered from COVID-19. This chain uses TRBV14 with TRBJ1-2; possible D gene TRBD1, 5 bases. This sample comprised peripheral blood, obtained after recovery from COVID-19. The CDR3 region has the DNA TGTGCCAGCAGCCCACAGGATGTCTTTAACTATGGCTACACCTTC. Protein product: CASSPQDVFNYGYTF.